This entry describes one T cell receptor beta chain. Its antigen is currently unknown. This specimen comes from a study of T-cell memory formation after mild COVID-19. The study's findings and limits: Contracting CD4+ clones sat mainly in CM and EM; CD8+ in EMRA.

TCRdb processed the 5' RACE reads anew with MiXCR; each CDR3 protein has one entry. Of just under 50,000 distinct CDR3 sequences listed, 12% are singletons. Germline values: CDR1 MDHEN, CDR2 SYDVKM. This CDR3 spans 12 amino acids. V dropped 6 bases and J dropped 5 bases, with 10 bases sitting between them. This rearrangement joins TRBV28 to TRBJ1-1; D perhaps matches TRBD1 (5 bases). This sequence was found in a man aged 18 to 35 who had mild COVID-19 (a few samples of this study predate the infection). Cell type and time point are not known. What was sequenced was PBMCs or a T cell subset sorted from them (not recorded which). CDR3 sequence reads: CASRGLVTEAFF. CDR3 nucleotide sequence: TGTGCCAGCAGGGGGCTGGTAACTGAAGCTTTCTTT.